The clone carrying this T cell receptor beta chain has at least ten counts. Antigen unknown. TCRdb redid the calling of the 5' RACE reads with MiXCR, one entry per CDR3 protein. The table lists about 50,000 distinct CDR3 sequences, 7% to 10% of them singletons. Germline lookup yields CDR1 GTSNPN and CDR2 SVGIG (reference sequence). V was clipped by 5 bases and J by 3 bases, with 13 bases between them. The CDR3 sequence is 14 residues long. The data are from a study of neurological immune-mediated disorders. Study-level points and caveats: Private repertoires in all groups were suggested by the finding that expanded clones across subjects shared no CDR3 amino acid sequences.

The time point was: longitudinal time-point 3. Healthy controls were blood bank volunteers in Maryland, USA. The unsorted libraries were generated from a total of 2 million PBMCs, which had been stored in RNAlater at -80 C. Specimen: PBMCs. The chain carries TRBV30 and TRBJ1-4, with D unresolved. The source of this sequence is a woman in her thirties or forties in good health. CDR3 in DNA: TGTGCCTGGGGCAGCCTTGGGCCTAATGAAAAACTGTTTTTT. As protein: CAWGSLGPNEKLFF.